Following are 21 T cell receptor beta chains from one sample sequenced in a study of cytomegalovirus exposure and HLA in healthy donors. The PCR was carried out with 60 Vbeta primers and 13 Jbeta primers. The protocol was immunoSEQ multiplex PCR, while the TCRdb copy is restricted to in-frame clones and leaves out a portion. In all, the sample yields about 200,000 clones. Sequencing used PBMCs. All receptors come from a boy between 10 and 17 years old in good health and CMV-seronegative.

The V call is TRBV7-8, the J call TRBJ1-3; D is perhaps TRBD1 (5 bases). Per germline, CDR1 SGHVS and CDR2 FQNEAQ. V lost 5 bases to trimming and J lost 4 bases, with 9 bases between them. The CDR3 sequence is 13 residues long. CDR3 in amino acids: CASSPDRGNTIYF. Written as DNA, the CDR3 is TGTGCCAGCAGCCCTGACAGAGGAAACACCATATATTTT. The variable domain in full, with the rest retrieved from reference TRBV7-8 and TRBJ1-3, is GAGVSQSPRYKVAKRGQDVALRCDPISGHVSLFWYQQALGQGPEFLTYFQNEAQLDKSGLPSDRFFAERPEGSVSTLKIQRTQQEDSAVYLCASSPDRGNTIYFGEGSWLTVV.

This chain uses TRBV7-9 with TRBJ2-2, with D maybe TRBD2 (6 bases). V was clipped by 5 bases and J by 4 bases, with 11 bases between them. CDR3 length: 14 amino acids. CDR1 SEHNR and CDR2 FQNEAQ come from the germline V gene (reference sequence). This CDR3 reads CASSLDGGTGELFF. The CDR3 nucleotides are TGTGCCAGCAGCCTTGACGGGGGCACCGGGGAGCTGTTTTTT.

V usage is TRBV19 and J usage is TRBJ2-6; possible D gene TRBD1, 5 bases. Between the trimmed V and J ends, which lost 4 bases and 3 bases, there was a span of 13 bases. Germline CDR1 LNHDA, CDR2 SQIVND (reference sequence). The CDR3 runs to 16 residues. As DNA, the CDR3 is TGTGCCAGTAGTACACCTCAGGGTAGTGGGGCCAACGTCCTGACTTTC. This gives the protein CASSTPQGSGANVLTF.

V gene TRBV5-1 combines with J gene TRBJ2-1; 16 nucleotides align to TRBD2. This CDR3 spans 17 amino acids. Germline CDR1 reads SGHRS; CDR2 reads YFSETQ. Trimming at V came to 0 bases and at J to 9 bases, leaving 6 bases not matched to a gene. The CDR3 sequence is CASSLVGLAGGSLEQFF. The CDR3 DNA reads TGCGCCAGCAGCTTGGTGGGACTAGCGGGGGGGTCCCTTGAGCAGTTCTTC.

The CDR3 DNA is TGTGCCAGCAGCTTGATTGGCGGGGGGGTAGCAGATACGCAGTATTTT. Translation: CASSLIGGGVADTQYF. The chain employs TRBV7-2 and TRBJ2-3; 9 bases are a match to TRBD2. V was pared by 3 bases and J by 4 bases, with 8 bases of the junction left unmatched. Germline V gives CDR1 SGHTA, CDR2 FQGNSA. This CDR3 region has 16 residues.

This chain uses TRBV5-1 with TRBJ1-5; TRBD1 aligns across 9 bases. V was clipped by 0 bases and J by 5 bases; unmatched bases: 3. The CDR3 is 15 residues long. Germline loops: CDR1 SGHRS, CDR2 YFSETQ. This chain's CDR3 is CASSLETGGDQPQHF. Here the CDR3 DNA reads TGCGCCAGCAGCTTGGAGACAGGGGGAGATCAGCCCCAGCATTTT.

The chain is built from TRBV2 and TRBJ1-2, with D uncertain. The CDR3 is 15 residues long. V lost 5 bases to trimming and J lost 10 bases, with 23 bases between them. Germline values: CDR1 SNHLY, CDR2 FYNNEI. The CDR3 coding sequence is TGTGCCAGCAGTCCGGACTCGGGTCGGGGTCCCTCCTACACCTTC. Protein: CASSPDSGRGPSYTF.

The J gene is TRBJ2-3, the V gene TRBV7-9; 8 positions agree with TRBD2. This CDR3 region has 16 residues. V lost 6 bases to trimming and J lost 3 bases; unmatched junction nucleotides: 11. The V gene's germline CDR1 is SEHNR and CDR2 FQNEAQ (reference sequence). The CDR3 nucleotides are TGTGCCAGCAGGTACGGTCGACTAGCGTCAACAGATACGCAGTATTTT. This codes for CASRYGRLASTDTQYF.

This rearrangement joins TRBV2 to TRBJ1-4; D unresolved. The CDR3 is 12 amino acids. V lost 3 bases, J lost 7 bases, and 6 bases lay in between. The V gene's germline CDR1 is SNHLY and CDR2 FYNNEI. The CDR3 reads CASSERVEKLFF. The CDR3 nucleotides read TGTGCCAGCAGTGAGAGGGTTGAAAAACTGTTTTTT.

The chain joins TRBV7-9 to TRBJ2-5, with a tentative D call TRBD2 (6 bases). The CDR3 has 15 amino acids. In germline, CDR1 is SEHNR, CDR2 FQNEAQ (reference sequence). Trimming stripped 11 bases from V and 3 bases from J, with 22 bases between. CDR3 in amino acids: CAYPGGPGAKETQYF. The CDR3 nucleotides read TGTGCCTATCCCGGAGGGCCCGGGGCGAAAGAGACCCAGTACTTC. Combining the CDR3 with reference TRBV7-9 and TRBJ2-5 gives the whole variable domain DTGVSQNPRHKITKRGQNVTFRCDPISEHNRLYWYRQTLGQGPEFLTYFQNEAQLEKSRLLSDRFSAERPKGSFSTLEIQRTEQGDSAMYLCAYPGGPGAKETQYFGPGTRLLVL.

The V call is TRBV4-1, the J call TRBJ1-5; 8 nucleotides align to TRBD1. The junction had 5 bases not matched to a gene; V was cut back by 0 bases and J by 7 bases. Germline CDR1 reads MGHRA; CDR2 reads YSYEKL. The CDR3 extends over 15 amino acids. CDR3 residues: CASSQESQGAQPQHF. The CDR3 DNA is TGCGCCAGCAGCCAAGAGAGCCAGGGGGCCCAGCCCCAGCATTTT.

The chain joins TRBV11-2 to TRBJ2-7, with 7 nucleotides matching TRBD1. Germline trimming cut 3 bases from V and 0 bases from J; bases unmatched to any gene: 5. Looked up from germline, CDR1 is SGHAT and CDR2 is FQNNGV. CDR3 length: 15 residues. The DNA for the CDR3 is TGTGCCAGCAGCTTTAGGGACAGTAGCTCCTACGAGCAGTACTTC. Protein: CASSFRDSSSYEQYF. Supplemented by reference TRBV11-2 and TRBJ2-7, the full variable domain reads EAGVAQSPRYKIIEKRQSVAFWCNPISGHATLYWYQQILGQGPKLLIQFQNNGVVDDSQLPKDRFSAERLKGVDSTLKIQPAKLEDSAVYLCASSFRDSSSYEQYFGPGTRLTVT.

CDR3 sequence (DNA): TGTGCCAGCAGCCAAGCGGGGGGTAGCACAGATACGCAGTATTTT. Its translation is CASSQAGGSTDTQYF. The chain links TRBV4-2 to TRBJ2-3; 7 bases match TRBD2. V was pared by 1 base and J by 0 bases, with 1 base of the junction left unmatched. CDR1 LGHNA and CDR2 YNFKEQ come from the germline V gene. The CDR3 has 15 amino acids.

As regards this clone: The same CDR3 is also encoded by other DNA sequences in this sample. V gene TRBV5-1 combines with J gene TRBJ2-7, with 9 bases matching TRBD2. J was trimmed by 5 bases and V by 4 bases; bases with no gene match: 4. The CDR3 totals 13 residues. Germline-derived CDR1 and CDR2 are SGHRS and YFSETQ. The CDR3 protein is CASSLGLANEQYF. The CDR3 DNA follows: TGCGCCAGCAGCCTGGGACTAGCCAACGAGCAGTACTTC.

V and J are TRBV30 and TRBJ1-5; a possible D gene is TRBD1 (5 bases). The V and J ends lost 0 bases and 1 base respectively, with 13 bases between them. CDR3 length equals 16 residues. CDR1 is GTSNPN, CDR2 SVGIG, per germline (reference sequence). CDR3 sequence reads: CAWSVRDSLSNQPQHF. The DNA for the CDR3 is TGTGCCTGGAGTGTACGAGACAGCCTGAGCAATCAGCCCCAGCATTTT.

The chain employs TRBV11-2 and TRBJ2-7; TRBD1 aligns across 8 bases. Per germline, CDR1 SGHAT and CDR2 FQNNGV. J lost 3 bases, V lost 5 bases, and 15 bases had no gene match. CDR3 length equals 17 residues. In DNA, the CDR3 is TGTGCCAGCAGCCCGACCCGGGACAGGTTTGCCGTCTACGAGCAGTACTTC. Translated: CASSPTRDRFAVYEQYF.

The CDR3 sequence: CASSPHYGQGEAFF. CDR3 nucleotides: TGTGCCAGCAGCCCTCACTATGGACAGGGAGAAGCTTTCTTT. V and J are TRBV14 and TRBJ1-1, with 8 bases fitting TRBD1. The germline V gene encodes CDR1 SGHDN and CDR2 FVKESK. V gave up 4 bases and J gave up 8 bases; unmatched junction bases: 9. CDR3 length: 14 amino acids.

This chain connects TRBV5-1 to TRBJ2-1; D possibly corresponds to TRBD1 (6 bases). The CDR3 runs to 17 residues. The V gene's germline CDR1 is SGHRS and CDR2 YFSETQ. V gave up 0 bases and J gave up 0 bases, with 13 bases separating them. CDR3 bases: TGCGCCAGCAGCTTGGGGGACACTCTACGCTCCTACAATGAGCAGTTCTTC. Residues: CASSLGDTLRSYNEQFF.

The rearrangement uses TRBV4-1 and TRBJ1-1, with 9 positions matching TRBD1. The V segment lost 4 bases and the J segment 5 bases; nucleotides outside the gene matches: 8. Germline assignment: CDR1 MGHRA and CDR2 YSYEKL. The CDR3 is made up of 15 amino acids. DNA for the CDR3: TGCGCCAGCAGCCCAGACGGACAGGGGACGACTGAAGCTTTCTTT. It yields the protein CASSPDGQGTTEAFF.

J is TRBJ2-3 and V is TRBV4-2; TRBD2 matches at 14 bases. V was pared by 1 base and J by 5 bases, with 5 bases of the junction left unmatched. Germline CDR1 is LGHNA and CDR2 is YNFKEQ. The CDR3 extends over 17 amino acids. In DNA, the CDR3 is TGTGCCAGCAGCCAAGGGACTAGCGGGGGGTTGTTAGATACGCAGTATTTT. Translated: CASSQGTSGGLLDTQYF.

V and J are TRBV19 and TRBJ1-5; unclear D gene. The CDR3 length is 12 residues. Trimming took 1 base from V and 6 from J, leaving 4 bases between them. The germline V gene has CDR1 LNHDA and CDR2 SQIVND (reference sequence). CDR3 sequence reads: CASSIGGQPQHF. The CDR3 nucleotides are TGTGCCAGTAGTATAGGAGGTCAGCCCCAGCATTTT.